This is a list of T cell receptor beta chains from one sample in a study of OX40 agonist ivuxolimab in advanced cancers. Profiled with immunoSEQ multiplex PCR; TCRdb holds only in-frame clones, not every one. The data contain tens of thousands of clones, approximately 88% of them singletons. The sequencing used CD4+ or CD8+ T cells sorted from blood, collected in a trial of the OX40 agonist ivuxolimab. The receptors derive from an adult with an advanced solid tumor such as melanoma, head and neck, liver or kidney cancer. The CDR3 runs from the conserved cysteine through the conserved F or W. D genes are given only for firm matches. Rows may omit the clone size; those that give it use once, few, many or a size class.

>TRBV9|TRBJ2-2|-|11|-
CASSSSGELFF
TGTGCCAGCAGCTCCTCTGGGGAGCTGTTTTTT
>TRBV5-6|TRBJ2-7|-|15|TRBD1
CASGDWTGRWYEQYF
TGTGCCAGCGGAGACTGGACAGGAAGGTGGTACGAGCAGTACTTC
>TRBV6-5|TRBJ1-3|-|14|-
CASSSRRIGNTIYF
TGTGCCAGCAGCTCTCGACGGATTGGAAACACCATATATTTT
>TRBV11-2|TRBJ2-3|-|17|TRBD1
CASSLARDRGYVDTQYF
TGTGCCAGCAGCTTAGCCCGGGACAGGGGGTATGTAGATACGCAGTATTTT
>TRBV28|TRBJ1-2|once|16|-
CASSSPLREANYGYTF
TGTGCCAGCAGTTCCCCGTTAAGGGAAGCTAACTATGGCTACACCTTC
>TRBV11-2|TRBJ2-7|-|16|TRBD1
CASSFSLGTVSYEQYF
TGTGCCAGCAGCTTTAGCCTTGGGACAGTCTCCTACGAGCAGTACTTC
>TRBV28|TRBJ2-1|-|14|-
CASTPAGLINEQFF
TGTGCCAGCACCCCAGCAGGGTTGATCAATGAGCAGTTCTTC
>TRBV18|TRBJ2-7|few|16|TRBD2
CASSGTSGKSPYEQYF
TGTGCCAGCTCAGGGACTAGCGGGAAGAGCCCCTACGAGCAGTACTTC
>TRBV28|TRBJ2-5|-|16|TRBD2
CASSLDLAGRQETQYF
TGTGCCAGCAGTCTAGACCTAGCGGGGCGCCAAGAGACCCAGTACTTC
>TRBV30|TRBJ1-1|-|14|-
CAWSRRGVRTEAFF
TGTGCCTGGAGCCGGAGGGGGGTACGGACTGAAGCTTTCTTT
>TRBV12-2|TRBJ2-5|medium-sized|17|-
CASRLGMGGTEQETQYF
TGTGCAAGTCGCTTAGGGATGGGAGGGACAGAACAAGAGACCCAGTACTTC
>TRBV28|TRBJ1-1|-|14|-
CASSPPGLNTEAFF
TGTGCCAGCAGTCCTCCCGGGCTGAACACTGAAGCTTTCTTT
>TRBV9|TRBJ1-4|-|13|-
CASSNMGGEKLFF
TGTGCCAGCAGCAACATGGGGGGGGAAAAACTGTTTTTT
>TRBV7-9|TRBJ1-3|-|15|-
CASSHGRSSGNTIYF
TGTGCCAGCAGCCACGGCAGATCCTCTGGAAACACCATATATTTT
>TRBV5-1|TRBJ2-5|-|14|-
CASSFPGEQEIQYF
TGCGCCAGCAGCTTCCCGGGGGAACAAGAGATCCAGTACTTC
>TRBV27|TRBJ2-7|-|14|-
CASGEYTGTYEQYF
TGTGCCAGCGGGGAATACACTGGGACCTACGAGCAGTACTTC
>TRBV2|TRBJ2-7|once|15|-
CASSEAGELSYEQYF
TGTGCCAGCAGTGAAGCCGGGGAACTCTCCTACGAGCAGTATTTC
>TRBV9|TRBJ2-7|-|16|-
CASSVNWLASSYEQYF
TGTGCCAGCAGCGTAAATTGGCTAGCGTCCTCCTACGAGCAGTACTTC
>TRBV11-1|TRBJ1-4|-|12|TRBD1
CASSWGQGELFF
TGTGCCAGCAGCTGGGGACAGGGAGAACTGTTTTTT
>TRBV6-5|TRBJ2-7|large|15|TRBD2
CASSPGVAGAGEQYF
TGTGCCAGCAGTCCAGGGGTAGCGGGGGCAGGGGAGCAGTACTTC
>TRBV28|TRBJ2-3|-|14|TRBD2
CASSPGLAGNTQYF
TGTGCCAGCAGCCCGGGACTAGCGGGGAATACGCAGTATTTT
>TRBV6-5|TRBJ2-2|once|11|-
CASSNRGELFF
TGTGCCAGCAGTAATAGAGGGGAGCTGTTTTTT
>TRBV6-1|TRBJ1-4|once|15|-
CASSDTAATNEKLFF
TGTGCCAGCAGTGACACAGCCGCAACTAATGAAAAACTGTTTTTT
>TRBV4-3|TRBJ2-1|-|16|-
CASSHASESSYNEQFF
TGCGCCAGCAGCCATGCTAGCGAGAGCTCCTACAATGAGCAGTTCTTC
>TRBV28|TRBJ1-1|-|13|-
CASSLLGRDEAFF
TGTGCCAGCAGTTTGCTGGGGCGTGATGAAGCTTTCTTT
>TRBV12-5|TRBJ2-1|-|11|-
CASDNGVGGFF
TGTGCTAGTGACAACGGGGTCGGGGGGTTCTTC
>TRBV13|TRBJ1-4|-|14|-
CASSLSGGREKLFF
TGTGCCAGCAGCTTAAGCGGGGGCCGTGAAAAACTGTTTTTT
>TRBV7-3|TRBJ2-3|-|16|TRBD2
CASSLLWRESKDTQYF
TGTGCCAGCAGCTTATTGTGGCGGGAGAGCAAAGATACGCAGTATTTT
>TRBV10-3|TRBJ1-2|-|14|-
CAISEPGTSYGYTF
TGTGCCATCAGTGAGCCGGGGACGAGCTATGGCTACACCTTC
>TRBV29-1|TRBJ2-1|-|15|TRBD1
CSVDLLGGVRNEQFF
TGCAGCGTTGACCTTCTAGGGGGCGTAAGGAATGAGCAGTTCTTC
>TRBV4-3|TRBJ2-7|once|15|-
CASSQDRDPSYEQYF
TGCGCCAGCAGCCAAGATAGGGACCCTTCCTACGAGCAGTACTTC
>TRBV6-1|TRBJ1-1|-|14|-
CASKSMDSWTEAFF
TGTGCCAGCAAATCAATGGACAGTTGGACTGAAGCTTTCTTT
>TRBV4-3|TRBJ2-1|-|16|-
CASSQDSRGSYNEQFF
TGCGCCAGCAGCCAAGATTCCAGGGGCTCCTACAATGAGCAGTTCTTC
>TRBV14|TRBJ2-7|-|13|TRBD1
CASSPGQTYEQYF
TGTGCCAGCAGCCCGGGACAGACCTACGAGCAGTACTTC
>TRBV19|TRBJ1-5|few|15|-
CASSVRHYSNQPQHF
TGTGCCAGTAGTGTAAGACACTATAGCAATCAGCCCCAGCATTTT
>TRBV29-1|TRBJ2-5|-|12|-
CSVESGKETQYF
TGCAGCGTTGAGTCGGGGAAAGAGACCCAGTACTTC
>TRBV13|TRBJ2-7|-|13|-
CASSSDSLYEQYF
TGTGCCAGCAGCTCGGACAGCCTCTACGAGCAGTACTTC
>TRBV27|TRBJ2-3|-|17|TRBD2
CASRMTSGETSTDTQYF
TGTGCCAGCAGGATGACCAGCGGGGAAACTAGCACAGATACGCAGTATTTT
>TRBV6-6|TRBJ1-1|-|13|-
CASSYGQWEGAFF
TGTGCCAGCAGTTACGGCCAGTGGGAGGGAGCTTTCTTT
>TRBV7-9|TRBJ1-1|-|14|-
CASSLGWENTEAFF
TGTGCCAGCAGCTTAGGTTGGGAGAACACTGAAGCTTTCTTT
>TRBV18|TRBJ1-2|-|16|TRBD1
CASSPFDRGWDYGYTF
TGTGCCAGCTCACCTTTCGACAGGGGCTGGGACTATGGCTACACCTTC
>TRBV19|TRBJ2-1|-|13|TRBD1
CASRTGTYNEQFF
TGTGCCAGTCGGACAGGGACCTACAATGAGCAGTTCTTC
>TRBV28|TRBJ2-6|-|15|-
CASTLGGSGANVLTF
TGTGCCAGCACCCTCGGAGGGTCTGGGGCCAACGTCCTGACTTTC
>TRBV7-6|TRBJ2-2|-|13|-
CASSLGSSGELFF
TGTGCCAGCAGCTTAGGTTCGAGCGGGGAGCTGTTTTTT
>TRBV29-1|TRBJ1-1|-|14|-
CSVDGVKMNTEAFF
TGCAGCGTTGACGGGGTCAAGATGAACACTGAAGCTTTCTTT
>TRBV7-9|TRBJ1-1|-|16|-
CASSSGKRTMNTEAFF
TGTGCCAGCAGCTCGGGTAAAAGAACCATGAACACTGAAGCTTTCTTT
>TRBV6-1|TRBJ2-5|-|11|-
CASSEWETQYF
TGTGCCAGCAGTGAATGGGAGACCCAGTACTTC
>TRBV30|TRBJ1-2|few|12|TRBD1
CAGWDRDGGYTF
TGTGCCGGATGGGACAGGGATGGTGGCTACACCTTC